The 21 T cell receptor beta chains presented below share a single source sample, sequenced in a study of cytomegalovirus exposure and HLA in healthy donors. PCR amplification relied on 60 Vbeta primers (plus 13 Jbeta primers). Sequencing used immunoSEQ multiplex PCR; TCRdb keeps in-frame clones, though not all of them. This sample's clone table lists fewer than 200,000 clones. Input material: PBMCs. The receptors here all came from a woman aged 55-70 years in good health and CMV-seronegative.

DNA of the CDR3: TGTGCCAGCAGTTTAAAGCGGGCATCCTACGAGCAGTACTTC. Its translation: CASSLKRASYEQYF. The rearrangement joins TRBV27 to TRBJ2-7; maybe TRBD2 (6 bases). V lost 2 bases, J lost 1 base, and 9 bases lay in between. Germline V gene data show CDR1 as MNHEY and CDR2 as SMNVEV (reference sequence). The CDR3 length is 14 residues.

This chain uses TRBV19 with TRBJ2-3; possibly TRBD1 for D (6 bases). Germline values: CDR1 LNHDA, CDR2 SQIVND (reference sequence). The CDR3 runs 14 residues. Trimming left V 6 bases short and J 6 bases short, with 16 bases between. This chain's CDR3 is CASRGQLNIDTQYF. CDR3 nucleotides: TGTGCCAGTAGGGGACAACTTAATATCGATACGCAGTATTTT.

This sequence joins TRBV2 and TRBJ2-3; 8 nucleotides line up with TRBD1. The CDR3 runs to 15 residues. From germline, CDR1 is SNHLY and CDR2 FYNNEI. V shed 8 bases, J shed 3 bases, and the junction held 10 bases outside the gene matches. CDR3 sequence (DNA): TGTGCCAGCGCGGGGTACAGGGGGTTGACAGATACGCAGTATTTT. This codes for CASAGYRGLTDTQYF.

The J gene is TRBJ1-1, the V gene TRBV5-4, with TRBD1 as a possible D gene (6 bases). Germline V CDR1 and CDR2: SGHNT, YYREEE (reference sequence). The CDR3 sequence is 14 residues long. V was clipped by 0 bases and J by 1 base, with 7 bases between them. The CDR3 spells CASSLGRGNTEAFF. The CDR3 coding sequence is TGTGCCAGCAGCTTGGGCAGGGGGAACACTGAAGCTTTCTTT.

This rearrangement joins TRBV6-5 to TRBJ1-2; D gene ambiguous. This CDR3 comprises 13 residues. Germline V CDR1 and CDR2: MNHEY, SVGAGI. Trimming shortened V by 2 bases and J by 2 bases, and 6 bases separated the two germline ends. The CDR3 reads CASSYGGNYGYTF. CDR3 coding DNA: TGTGCCAGCAGTTACGGAGGGAACTATGGCTACACCTTC.

V and J are TRBV5-6 and TRBJ1-1; the match to TRBD1 covers 8 bases. Losses at the gene ends were 3 bases for V and 10 bases for J; bases not matched to a gene: 11. This CDR3 is 14 amino acids long. Per the germline V gene, CDR1 is SGHDT and CDR2 is YYEEEE. The CDR3 DNA follows: TGTGCCAGCAGCTCCAGAGGGCAGGGGGCCGCAGCTTTCTTT. This translates into CASSSRGQGAAAFF.

The rearrangement joins TRBV5-6 to TRBJ1-1, with 7 positions matching TRBD1. The trim removed 5 bases at V and 7 bases at J, leaving 8 bases unmatched. The CDR3 totals 13 residues. Germline V gives CDR1 SGHDT, CDR2 YYEEEE. DNA for the CDR3: TGTGCCAGCAGAGGGACAGTTGGTATTGAAGCTTTCTTT. This sequence encodes CASRGTVGIEAFF.

This chain joins TRBV11-3 and TRBJ2-3, with TRBD1 as a possible D gene (6 bases). The CDR3 is 15 residues long. Germline V gene lookup returns CDR1 SGHNT and CDR2 YENEEA. The V end was cut by 1 base, the J end by 7 bases, with 15 bases between. The CDR3 protein is CASSLGGRGGNTQYF. The CDR3 nucleotides are TGTGCCAGCAGCTTAGGGGGCAGGGGTGGAAATACGCAGTATTTT.

This chain links TRBV5-1 with TRBJ2-1; a possible D gene is TRBD2 (5 bases). Deletions cut 5 bases from V and 9 bases from J, with 18 bases between. The germline gives CDR1 SGHRS, CDR2 YFSETQ. The CDR3 consists of 14 residues. CDR3 sequence reads: CASRLPPEGSEQFF. The CDR3 DNA reads TGCGCCAGCAGGCTACCACCCGAGGGCTCTGAGCAGTTCTTC.

The V and J genes are TRBV7-3 and TRBJ2-2; 10 bases fit TRBD1. CDR1 SGHTA and CDR2 FQGTGA come from the germline V gene. The CDR3 has 16 residues. Trimming removed 5 bases from V and 5 bases from J; junction bases left unmatched: 8. CDR3 protein: CASSPPGTGETGELFF. The CDR3 DNA follows: TGTGCCAGCAGCCCGCCCGGGACAGGGGAAACCGGGGAGCTGTTTTTT. Full variable domain (outside the CDR3, taken from reference TRBV7-3 and TRBJ2-2): GAGVSQTPSNKVTEKGKYVELRCDPISGHTALYWYRQSLGQGPEFLIYFQGTGAADDSGLPNDRFFAVRPEGSVSTLKIQRTERGDSAVYLCASSPPGTGETGELFFGEGSRLTVL.

The J gene is TRBJ2-1, the V gene TRBV5-1; D call uncertain. This CDR3 has 17 residues. Germline V gene lookup returns CDR1 SGHRS and CDR2 YFSETQ. V dropped 4 bases and J dropped 0 bases, with 17 bases sitting between them. The CDR3 here is CASSLYSYLSSYNEQFF. CDR3 nucleotide sequence: TGCGCCAGCAGCCTCTACAGCTATCTTAGCTCCTACAATGAGCAGTTCTTC.

The V and J genes are TRBV19 and TRBJ2-5; TRBD2 matches at 7 bases. This CDR3 spans 14 amino acids. J was trimmed by 2 bases and V by 3 bases; bases with no gene match: 3. Germline values: CDR1 LNHDA, CDR2 SQIVND (reference sequence). CDR3 sequence: CASSIGGRQETQYF. CDR3 bases: TGTGCCAGTAGTATCGGGGGGAGGCAAGAGACCCAGTACTTC.

The chain is built from TRBV27 and TRBJ2-2, with 7 bases aligning to TRBD1. Germline trimming cut 7 bases from V and 2 bases from J; bases unmatched to any gene: 7. Germline V gives CDR1 MNHEY, CDR2 SMNVEV (reference sequence). The length of the CDR3 is 15 residues. The CDR3: CASTRRQGNTGELFF. CDR3 nucleotides: TGTGCCAGCACCAGAAGACAGGGAAACACCGGGGAGCTGTTTTTT.

This chain links TRBV9 with TRBJ2-5; tentative D call: TRBD1 (5 bases). The germline CDR1 and CDR2 sequences are SGDLS and YYNGEE. The germline V and J ends were trimmed by 0 bases and 5 bases, with 11 bases remaining between them. The CDR3 extends over 14 amino acids. The CDR3 nucleotides are TGTGCCAGCAGCGTAGGTCAAGCAGGGGAGACCCAGTACTTC. This translates into CASSVGQAGETQYF.

The chain couples TRBV5-1 to TRBJ2-1, with 7 positions matching TRBD2. The CDR3 covers 13 residues. The trim removed 4 bases at V and 4 bases at J, leaving 2 bases unmatched. Germline CDR1 is SGHRS and CDR2 is YFSETQ. Here the CDR3 DNA reads TGCGCCAGCAGCGCCGGGGGGTACAATGAGCAGTTCTTC. Translated, it gives CASSAGGYNEQFF.

The V gene is TRBV10-3, the J gene TRBJ2-5; D is perhaps TRBD2 (6 bases). Germline CDR1 and CDR2: ENHRY and SYGVKD. The CDR3 spans 12 residues. The CDR3 reads CASSGGSETQYF. Here the CDR3 DNA reads TGTGCTTCCAGTGGGGGGTCAGAGACCCAGTACTTC.

This chain links TRBV15 with TRBJ1-2; D is perhaps TRBD1 (5 bases). The germline gives CDR1 LNHNV, CDR2 YYDKDF (reference sequence). Trimming left V 9 bases short and J 2 bases short, with 10 bases between. The CDR3 extends over 12 amino acids. Here the CDR3 reads CATSGANYGYTF. The DNA of the CDR3 is TGTGCCACGAGCGGGGCAAACTATGGCTACACCTTC.

The chain joins TRBV7-3 to TRBJ2-6, with D hard to call. CDR1 SGHTA and CDR2 FQGTGA come from the germline V gene. This CDR3 has 16 amino acids. Trimming removed 1 base from V and 0 bases from J, with 7 bases in between. CDR3 nucleotide sequence: TGTGCCAGCAGCTTAAGTCAGGCCTCTGGGGCCAACGTCCTGACTTTC. Translation gives CASSLSQASGANVLTF. The variable domain in full, with the rest retrieved from reference TRBV7-3 and TRBJ2-6, is GAGVSQTPSNKVTEKGKYVELRCDPISGHTALYWYRQSLGQGPEFLIYFQGTGAADDSGLPNDRFFAVRPEGSVSTLKIQRTERGDSAVYLCASSLSQASGANVLTFGAGSRLTVL.

The chain recombines TRBV5-6 with TRBJ1-6; D gene ambiguous. The CDR3 spans 16 residues. V was cut by 3 bases and J by 0 bases, with 10 bases left in between. Per germline, CDR1 SGHDT and CDR2 YYEEEE. The DNA of the CDR3 is TGTGCCAGCAGCTCGCGCCGGGGCTCCTATAATTCACCCCTCCACTTT. Its protein product is CASSSRRGSYNSPLHF. Using reference TRBV5-6 and TRBJ1-6 for the parts outside the CDR3, the full variable domain is DAGVTQSPTHLIKTRGQQVTLRCSPKSGHDTVSWYQQALGQGPQFIFQYYEEEERQRGNFPDRFSGHQFPNYSSELNVNALLLGDSALYLCASSSRRGSYNSPLHFGNGTRLTVT.

The chain is built from TRBV6-4 and TRBJ2-3; 7 bases are a match to TRBD2. From germline, CDR1 is MRHNA and CDR2 SNTAGT. The J segment lost 10 bases and the V segment lost 8 bases, leaving 6 bases of the junction unmatched. This CDR3 has 11 amino acids. CDR3 sequence reads: CASSSGVAQYF. In nucleotides, the CDR3 is TGTGCCAGCTCGAGCGGGGTCGCGCAGTATTTT.

This chain connects TRBV6-1 to TRBJ2-7; D is uncertain. Germline V gene lookup returns CDR1 MNHNS and CDR2 SASEGT. V shed 6 bases and J shed 2 bases, with 17 bases lying between them. This CDR3 has 15 residues. CDR3 sequence: CASSTQQSSPYEQYF. The CDR3 DNA sequence: TGTGCCAGCAGCACTCAACAGTCCTCCCCCTACGAGCAGTACTTC.